By sample fraction, the clone carrying this T cell receptor (beta chain) is medium-sized. The table came from immunoSEQ multiplex PCR; TCRdb's copy has only in-frame clones and leaves some out. Here the sample spans 50,000 to 55,000 clones, over 75% being singletons. This sample is part of a study of OX40 agonist ivuxolimab in advanced cancers. Germline V gene data show CDR1 as SNHLY and CDR2 as FYNNEI. There are 11 residues in the CDR3. V was cut by 4 bases and J by 7 bases, with 5 bases left in between. The chain combines TRBV2 with TRBJ2-1; D gene uncertain. The origin of this receptor is an adult with an advanced solid tumor such as melanoma, head and neck, liver or kidney cancer. Sequencing used CD4+ or CD8+ T cells sorted from blood, obtained in a trial of the OX40 agonist ivuxolimab. CDR3 sequence reads: CASSAFNEQFF. As DNA, the CDR3 is TGTGCCAGCAGTGCGTTTAATGAGCAGTTCTTC. Drawing the rest from reference TRBV2 and TRBJ2-1, the complete variable domain is EPEVTQTPSHQVTQMGQEVILRCVPISNHLYFYWYRQILGQKVEFLVSFYNNEISEKSEIFDDQFSVERPDGSNFTLKIRSTKLEDSAMYFCASSAFNEQFFGPGTRLTVL.